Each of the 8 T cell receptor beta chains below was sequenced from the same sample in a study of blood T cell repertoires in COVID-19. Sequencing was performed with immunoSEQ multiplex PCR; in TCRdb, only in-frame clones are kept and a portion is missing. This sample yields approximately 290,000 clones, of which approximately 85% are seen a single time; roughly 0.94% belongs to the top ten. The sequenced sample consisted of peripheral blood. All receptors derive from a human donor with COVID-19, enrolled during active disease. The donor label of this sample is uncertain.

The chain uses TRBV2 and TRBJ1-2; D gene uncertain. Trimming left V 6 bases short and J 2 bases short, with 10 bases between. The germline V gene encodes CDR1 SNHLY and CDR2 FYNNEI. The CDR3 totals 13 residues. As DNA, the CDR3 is TGTGCCAGCAGCCTAGCGGGGAACTATGGCTACACCTTC. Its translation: CASSLAGNYGYTF.

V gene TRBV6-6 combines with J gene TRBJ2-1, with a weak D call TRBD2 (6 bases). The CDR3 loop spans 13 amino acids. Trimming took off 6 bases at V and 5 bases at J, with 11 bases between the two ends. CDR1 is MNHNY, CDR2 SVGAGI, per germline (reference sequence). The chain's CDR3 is CASRWTKNNEQFF. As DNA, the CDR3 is TGTGCCAGCAGATGGACTAAGAACAATGAGCAGTTCTTC.

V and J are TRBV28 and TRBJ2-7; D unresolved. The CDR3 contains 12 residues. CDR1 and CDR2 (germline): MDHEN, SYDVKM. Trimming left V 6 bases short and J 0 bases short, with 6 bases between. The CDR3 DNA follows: TGTGCCAGCAGACTCCCCTCCTACGAGCAGTACTTC. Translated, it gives CASRLPSYEQYF.

CDR3 residues: CASSGSYEQYF. The CDR3 DNA reads TGTGCCAGCTCGGGGTCCTACGAGCAGTACTTC. V usage is TRBV6-5 and J usage is TRBJ2-7, with a weak D call TRBD2 (5 bases). The CDR3 consists of 11 residues. V was cut by 8 bases and J by 1 base, with 6 bases left in between. CDR1 is MNHEY and CDR2 is SVGAGI in the germline V gene.

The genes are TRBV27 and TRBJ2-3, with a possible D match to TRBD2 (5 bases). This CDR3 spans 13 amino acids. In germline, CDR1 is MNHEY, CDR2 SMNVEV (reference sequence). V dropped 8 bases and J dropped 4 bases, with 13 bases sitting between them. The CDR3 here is CASGHTRADTQYF. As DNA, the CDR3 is TGTGCCAGCGGCCATACTAGGGCAGATACGCAGTATTTT.

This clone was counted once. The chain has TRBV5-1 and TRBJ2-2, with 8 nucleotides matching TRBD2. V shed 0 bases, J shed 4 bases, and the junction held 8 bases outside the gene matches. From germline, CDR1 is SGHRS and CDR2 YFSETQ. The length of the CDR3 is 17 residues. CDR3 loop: CASSLDIAGSVTGELFF. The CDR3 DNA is TGCGCCAGCAGCTTGGATATAGCGGGATCCGTCACCGGGGAGCTGTTTTTT.

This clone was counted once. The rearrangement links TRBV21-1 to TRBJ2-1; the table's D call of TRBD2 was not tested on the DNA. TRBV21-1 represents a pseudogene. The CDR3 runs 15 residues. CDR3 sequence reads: CASRSGRGTYNEQFF. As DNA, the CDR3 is TGTGCCAGCAGGAGTGGGCGGGGTACCTACAATGAGCAGTTCTTC.

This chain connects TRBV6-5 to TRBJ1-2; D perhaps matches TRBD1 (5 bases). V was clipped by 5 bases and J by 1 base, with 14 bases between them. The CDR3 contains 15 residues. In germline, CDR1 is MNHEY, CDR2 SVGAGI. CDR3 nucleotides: TGTGCCAGCAGTACCGGGGGACCCAGTAACTATGGCTACACCTTC. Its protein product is CASSTGGPSNYGYTF.